The entry that follows covers one T cell receptor beta chain sequence. What it binds is not known. Following culture for approximately 11 days, CD4+ T cells were isolated. Each participant was administered two doses of either the BNT162b2 or the mRNA-1273 vaccine. The vaccine recipients had no prior SARS-CoV-2 infection, with negative nucleocapsid antibodies. Clones were read by immunoSEQ multiplex PCR, and TCRdb kept only the in-frame ones, dropping some. The sample lists fewer than 35,000 clones; about 74% were seen once. V shed 4 bases and J shed 11 bases, with 11 bases lying between them. This CDR3 spans 11 amino acids. The germline CDR1 and CDR2 sequences are SEHNR and FQNEAQ (reference sequence). The sample originates from a study of vaccination effects on CD4 cells after COVID-19.

The V gene is TRBV7-9, the J gene TRBJ1-1, with D unresolved. This receptor was identified in a human donor who received a COVID-19 vaccine. Sequences were derived from CD4+ T cells from PBMCs cultured without peptide, sampled after COVID-19 vaccination. The CDR3 DNA is TGTGCCAGCAGCTCAGTGGCAGGTGCTTTCTTT. Amino acid sequence: CASSSVAGAFF.